Given below is one TCR beta chain in context. This clonotype was counted many times. Its cognate antigen has yet to be identified. Base qualities are not provided; no much larger clone lies one nucleotide away. These data originate in a study of naive and memory T cell subsets (dated by TCRdb to 2016 to 2017). For the study in its entirety: The study applied an open-source, UMI-based TCR alpha and beta sequencing pipeline to sorted naive and memory peripheral blood T cell subsets. IgG serology results and the functional CMV T cell responses were in complete agreement. RNA was DNase-treated and reverse transcribed with TCR constant-region primers, mostly using SuperScript III.

CDR1 and CDR2 are read off the germline V gene as SGHTA and FQGNSA. V and J are trimmed by 2 bases and 4 bases, and the gene matches miss 4 bases of the junction. Spanning cysteine to phenylalanine, the CDR3 consists of 14 amino acids. The kept DNA is CDR3 alone, 42 bases in frame from the first base. Broader findings and caveats from the paper: The repertoire findings for the naive and memory subsets could not be validated against a ground truth, as none was available. A power law was followed by TCR abundance, with an exponent that differed between naive and memory subsets but was consistent across the three individuals. Single alpha or beta chain sequences, rather than paired alpha/beta receptors, were used to define clonotypes. Gini index rose and Shannon and inverse Simpson diversity fell from naive through CM, EM and EMRA in both CD4 and CD8 cells. RNA-based TCR counts may be affected by expression changes linked to T cell activation and differentiation. Following error correction, more than 95% of naive TCR sequences occurred only once, which made naive abundance distributions much steeper than those of memory subsets.

Separate amplification of TCR alpha and beta chain libraries was performed from the second PCR step onward. The CMV status of each donor was determined by measuring IFNgamma production from CD4+ T cells after fresh PBMCs had been stimulated overnight with CMV viral lysate. Using Miltenyi beads, CD4 T cells were first positively selected, and CD8 T cells were then positively selected from the CD4-negative fraction. Cells were stained for CD3, CD4, CD8, CD45RA, CD27 and a live/dead dye and were sorted on a BD Aria II into four subsets based on CD45RA and CD27. Blood came from a few healthy volunteers, each fractionated into CD4 and CD8 T cells and then into four differentiation subsets. About 0.11 L of peripheral blood was taken from each donor, and PBMC were separated by density-gradient centrifugation on Ficoll-Paque PLUS. Sorted cells were lysed in RLT buffer, after which RNA was extracted using a Qiagen RNeasy kit and stored at -80 degrees C.

Receptor amplification or capture employed UMI-ligation and nested PCR. The beta constant-region primer was an equimolar mix of two oligonucleotides covering both TRBC1 and TRBC2. A single-stranded oligonucleotide bearing the SP2 primer plus a 12-nucleotide UMI was ligated onto the 3' end of the cDNA by T4 RNA ligase 1. The ligated cDNA went through four rounds of PCR with nested alpha and beta constant-region primers together with the SP2 primer. Incubation of the ligation reaction lasted roughly 20-25 hours at 16 degrees C. PCR2 was typically performed as a SYBR Green qPCR and was stopped at a predetermined threshold so that over-amplification was prevented. Apart from the first purification, every purification step used Agencourt AMPure XP magnetic beads. Libraries were quantified by Qubit and checked on a TapeStation, with a main peak expected near 650 bp. The pooled libraries were sequenced on an Illumina MiSeq using v2 2x251 paired-end kits, which usually yielded roughly 0.85-2.2 million reads per sample. Each sample library was pooled at 4 to 5 nM, and roughly 4.5-7.5% PhiX was included to improve cluster recognition. The original pipeline was this. Using tag matching that tolerated one base-pair mismatch, Decombinator assigned V and J genes to FASTQ reads that had been processed by Demultiplexor. Collapsinator relied on UMIs to fix sequencing errors as well as frequency errors caused by PCR heterogeneity. TCRs were translated and CDR3s were extracted from the conserved cysteine to the FGXG phenylalanine by CDR3Translator, with non-productive sequences being flagged. Gini, Shannon entropy and inverse Simpson indices were computed after subsampling the repertoires to the same number of UMI-defined TCRs. Clonotype abundance distributions were fitted to a power law by maximum likelihood within the linear range. For one naive CD8 sample, the pipeline and MIGEC produced similar UMI counts, unique TCR numbers and clonal distributions. Repertoires were searched for several thousand CMV-associated CDR3 sequences compiled from VDJdb and a published dataset. In TCRdb, the public reads were trimmed at Q25 with fastp and aligned with MiXCR, with productive beta chains retained. Merged by CDR3 protein, the rows form single entries marked with the most common genes and DNA. TCRdb, not the original authors, processed these V and J calls. The sample profile shows about 90,000 distinct CDR3 sequences; 7% of them were found once. 1.6% of the sample is held by the ten biggest clonotypes.

The V and J segments used are TRBV7-2 and TRBJ1-2; 7 central bases correspond to TRBD1. The sequenced sample consisted of central memory CD4+ T cells from blood. The cell subset or site tag for this specimen amounts to: central memory, CD45RA- CD27+. The TCR sequence derives from a human donor in good health. The CDR3 has the sequence CASSLKTGPYGYTF. The sequence in DNA is TGTGCCAGCAGCTTAAAGACAGGGCCCTATGGCTACACCTTC.